This entry describes one TCR beta chain. The sample comes from a study of shared clonotypes between healthy human individuals. Into CD45RA+ naive and CD45RA-negative memory subsets, the CD4+ cells were split. The assay used deep level. Repertoires were generated with immunoSEQ multiplex PCR, while TCRdb's copy carries only in-frame clones and drops some. The sample records millions of clones, just over 90% being singletons. Losses at the gene ends were 3 bases for V and 6 bases for J; bases not matched to a gene: 11. This CDR3 is 15 amino acids long. The germline CDR1 and CDR2 sequences are SGHAT and FQNNGV.

This receptor was identified in a man aged 18 to 29 in good health. Some clones in this sample may be carry-over from other donors' samples. This rearrangement joins TRBV11-2 to TRBJ2-7; TRBD2 agrees at 7 bases. Input material: naive CD4+ T cells from PBMCs. The subset denotes: CD45RA+ positively selected. CDR3 region: CASSFLRETRGEQYF. Here the CDR3 DNA reads TGTGCCAGCAGCTTTTTGCGGGAGACCCGAGGCGAGCAGTACTTC.